The clone carrying this T cell receptor (beta chain) was picked up one time. The antigen is not known. This sample's time point: newly diagnosed, previously untreated cHL patient sample. Thawed PBMCs were the source of CD4+ T cells, purified by magnetic negative selection. The data derive from a study of PD-1 blockade in classical Hodgkin lymphoma. The study's findings and limits: Differences between repertoires have undefined causes, possibly disease activity or prior therapy.

Profiling relied on immunoSEQ multiplex PCR, and the TCRdb table lists in-frame clones only, not all of them. In the table there are approximately 20,000 clones, roughly nine tenths of which are singletons. CDR1 and CDR2 from the germline V gene are SGDLS and YYNGEE. The V gene lost 0 bases and the J gene lost 15 bases, with 19 bases spanning the gap. The CDR3 is made up of 14 amino acids. Sequenced input: CD4+ T cells from blood. The source of this sequence is a human donor with classical Hodgkin lymphoma. The chain carries TRBV9 and TRBJ2-1; the D call may be TRBD1 or TRBD2 (5 bases each). In nucleotides, the CDR3 is TGTGCCAGCAGCGTAGGACCTATCGGCAGGGAGTGGTTCTTC. This translates into CASSVGPIGREWFF.